The 6 T cell receptor beta chains below all came from one sample that was sequenced in a study of T cell repertoires in cytomegalovirus infection (dated by TCRdb to the late 2010s). These reads were obtained on an Illumina HiSeq 1500. Starting from the raw public reads, TCRdb applied fastp trimming at Q25, assembled clones with MiXCR and retained in-frame beta chains. Rows matching on CDR3 protein sequence are summarized as one entry with the most common DNA and genes. In this sample the table shows approximately 500,000 distinct CDR3 sequences, 15% to 20% of which occur a single time. The ten biggest clones cover more than 20% of the sample. The sample consisted of CD8+ T cells from PBMCs. The receptor set was obtained from a human donor in good health (CMV status not recorded). Some clones in this sample may be carry-over from other donors' samples.

This clonotype was counted many times. This chain uses TRBV10-3 with TRBJ2-1; TRBD2 aligns across 8 bases. CDR3 length equals 16 residues. CDR1 is ENHRY and CDR2 is SYGVKD in the germline V gene. The trim removed 2 bases at V and 8 bases at J, leaving 11 bases unmatched. CDR3 in DNA: TGTGCCATCAGTGAGCTTAGTAGCGGGATTAAGGATGAGCAGTTCTTC. It encodes CAISELSSGIKDEQFF.

Many counts were recorded for this clonotype. The gene calls are TRBV7-9 and TRBJ1-6; D is unclear. Germline V gene lookup returns CDR1 SEHNR and CDR2 FQNEAQ (reference sequence). V was trimmed by 5 bases and J by 10 bases, leaving 15 bases between them. This CDR3 region has 14 residues. The CDR3 DNA reads as TGTGCCAGCAGCCCTCCTAAGACCCAGTCACCCCTCCACTTT. Its protein is CASSPPKTQSPLHF. The whole variable domain, remainder taken from reference TRBV7-9 and TRBJ1-6, is DTGVSQNPRHKITKRGQNVTFRCDPISEHNRLYWYRQTLGQGPEFLTYFQNEAQLEKSRLLSDRFSAERPKGSFSTLEIQRTEQGDSAMYLCASSPPKTQSPLHFGNGTRLTVT.

This clonotype came up once. The genes are TRBV4-1 and TRBJ1-6; possible D gene TRBD1, 5 bases. Trimming took 0 bases from V and 8 from J, leaving 14 bases between them. CDR1 MGHRA and CDR2 YSYEKL come from the germline V gene. The CDR3 is made up of 16 amino acids. The CDR3 nucleotides read TGCGCCAGCAGCCAAGAACCCTTAGGGGTATATTCACCCCTCCACTTT. Translated: CASSQEPLGVYSPLHF.

For the CDR3, the DNA is TGTGCCAGCAGCTTGGGGGACGGAAACACCATATATTTT. Translating it yields CASSLGDGNTIYF. This chain connects TRBV7-9 to TRBJ1-3, with D possibly TRBD1 on 5 matching bases. Per germline, CDR1 SEHNR and CDR2 FQNEAQ (reference sequence). V was cut by 3 bases and J by 4 bases, with 7 bases left in between. The CDR3 has 13 residues. Combining the CDR3 with reference TRBV7-9 and TRBJ1-3 gives the whole variable domain DTGVSQNPRHKITKRGQNVTFRCDPISEHNRLYWYRQTLGQGPEFLTYFQNEAQLEKSRLLSDRFSAERPKGSFSTLEIQRTEQGDSAMYLCASSLGDGNTIYFGEGSWLTVV.

This clonotype has ten or more counts. The chain uses TRBV7-2 and TRBJ2-3; no reliable D call. CDR3 length: 16 residues. V lost 4 bases and J lost 6, with 20 bases in between. The V gene's germline CDR1 is SGHTA and CDR2 FQGNSA. The CDR3 is CASSYSLSRASDTQYF. The CDR3 DNA is TGTGCCAGCAGCTACTCCTTATCAAGGGCGTCGGATACGCAGTATTTT.

The chain couples TRBV12-3 or TRBV12-4 to TRBJ2-1; 8 bases are shared with TRBD2. CDR3 length: 15 residues. Germline trimming cut 7 bases from V and 6 bases from J; bases unmatched to any gene: 11. CDR3 amino acids: CASTSSGREVNEQFF. The CDR3 nucleotides are TGTGCCAGCACCTCGTCGGGGCGGGAGGTCAATGAGCAGTTCTTC.